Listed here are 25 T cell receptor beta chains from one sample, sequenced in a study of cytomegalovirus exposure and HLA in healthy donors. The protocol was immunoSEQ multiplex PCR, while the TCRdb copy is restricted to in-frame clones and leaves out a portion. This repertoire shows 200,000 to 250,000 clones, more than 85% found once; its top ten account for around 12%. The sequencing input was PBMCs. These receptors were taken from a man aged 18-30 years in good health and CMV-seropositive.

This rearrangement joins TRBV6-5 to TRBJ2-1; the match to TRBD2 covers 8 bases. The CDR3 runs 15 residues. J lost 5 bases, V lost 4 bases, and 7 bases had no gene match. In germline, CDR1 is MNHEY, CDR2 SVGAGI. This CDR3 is CASSSVGGRNNEQFF. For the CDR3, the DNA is TGTGCCAGCAGTTCCGTCGGCGGGAGGAACAATGAGCAGTTCTTC.

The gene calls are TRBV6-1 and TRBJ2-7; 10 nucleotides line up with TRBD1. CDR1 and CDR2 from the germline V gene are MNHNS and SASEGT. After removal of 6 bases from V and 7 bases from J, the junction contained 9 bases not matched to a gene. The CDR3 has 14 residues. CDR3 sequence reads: CASSTDRGPWEQYF. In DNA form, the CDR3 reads TGTGCCAGCAGCACAGACAGGGGGCCATGGGAGCAGTACTTC.

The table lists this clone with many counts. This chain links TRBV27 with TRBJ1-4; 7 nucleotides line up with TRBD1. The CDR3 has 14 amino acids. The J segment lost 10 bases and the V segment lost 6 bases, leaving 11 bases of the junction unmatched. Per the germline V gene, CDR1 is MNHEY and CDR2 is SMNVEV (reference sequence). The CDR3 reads CASSQGGPVGKLFF. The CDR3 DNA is TGTGCCAGCAGCCAGGGGGGGCCGGTTGGAAAACTGTTTTTT.

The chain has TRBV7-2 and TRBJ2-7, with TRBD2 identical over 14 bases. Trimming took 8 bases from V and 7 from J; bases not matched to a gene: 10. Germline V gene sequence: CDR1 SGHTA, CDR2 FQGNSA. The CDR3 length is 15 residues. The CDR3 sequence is CASSLGLAGGGEQYF. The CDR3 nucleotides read TGTGCCAGCTCCTTAGGACTAGCGGGAGGAGGTGAGCAGTACTTC.

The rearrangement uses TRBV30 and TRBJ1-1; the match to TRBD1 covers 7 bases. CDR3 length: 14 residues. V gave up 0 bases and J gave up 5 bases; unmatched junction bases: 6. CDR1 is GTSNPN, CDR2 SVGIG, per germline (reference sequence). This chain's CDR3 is CAWSVRLRGTEAFF. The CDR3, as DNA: TGTGCCTGGAGTGTACGACTCAGGGGGACTGAAGCTTTCTTT.

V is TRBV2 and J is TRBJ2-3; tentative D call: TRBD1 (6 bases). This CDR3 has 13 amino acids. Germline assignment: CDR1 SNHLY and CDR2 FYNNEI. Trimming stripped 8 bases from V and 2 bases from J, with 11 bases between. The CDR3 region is CASGTLYTDTQYF. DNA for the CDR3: TGTGCCAGCGGGACATTATACACAGATACGCAGTATTTT.

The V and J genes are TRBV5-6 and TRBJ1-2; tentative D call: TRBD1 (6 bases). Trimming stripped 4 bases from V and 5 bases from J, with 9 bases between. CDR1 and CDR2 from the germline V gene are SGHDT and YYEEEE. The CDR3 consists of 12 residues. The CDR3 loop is CASSEQGYGYTF. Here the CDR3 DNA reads TGTGCCAGCAGCGAACAGGGTTATGGCTACACCTTC.

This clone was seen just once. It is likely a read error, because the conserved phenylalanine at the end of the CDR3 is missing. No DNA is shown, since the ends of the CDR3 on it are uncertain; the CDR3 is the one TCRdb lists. CDR3 protein: CASSYRQGALEGL. This chain joins TRBV6-6 and TRBJ1-2; the table names TRBD1, a call not compared with the DNA. The germline V gene has CDR1 MNHNY and CDR2 SVGAGI (reference sequence). The CDR3 length is 13 residues, termini included.

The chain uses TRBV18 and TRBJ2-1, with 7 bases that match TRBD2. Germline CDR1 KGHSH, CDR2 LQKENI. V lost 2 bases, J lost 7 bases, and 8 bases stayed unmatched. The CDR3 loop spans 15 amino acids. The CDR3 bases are TGTGCCAGCTCACCAACTACTAGCGTCAGAAATGAGCAGTTCTTC. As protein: CASSPTTSVRNEQFF.

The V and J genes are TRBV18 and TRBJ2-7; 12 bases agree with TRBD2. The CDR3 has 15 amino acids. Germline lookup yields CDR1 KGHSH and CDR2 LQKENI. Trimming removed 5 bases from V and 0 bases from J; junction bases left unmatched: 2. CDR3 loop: CASSAGLAGSYEQYF. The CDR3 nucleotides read TGTGCCAGCTCAGCGGGACTAGCGGGCTCCTACGAGCAGTACTTC.

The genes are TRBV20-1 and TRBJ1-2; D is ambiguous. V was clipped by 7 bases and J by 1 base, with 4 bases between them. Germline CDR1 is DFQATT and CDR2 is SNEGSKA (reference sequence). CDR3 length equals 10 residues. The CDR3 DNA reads TGCAGTGTGCGTAACTATGGCTACACCTTC. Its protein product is CSVRNYGYTF.

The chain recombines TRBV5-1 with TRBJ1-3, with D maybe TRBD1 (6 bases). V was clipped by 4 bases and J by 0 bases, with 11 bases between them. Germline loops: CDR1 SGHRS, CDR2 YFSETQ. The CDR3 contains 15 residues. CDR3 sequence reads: CASSETGSSGNTIYF. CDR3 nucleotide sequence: TGCGCCAGCAGCGAGACAGGATCCTCTGGAAACACCATATATTTT.

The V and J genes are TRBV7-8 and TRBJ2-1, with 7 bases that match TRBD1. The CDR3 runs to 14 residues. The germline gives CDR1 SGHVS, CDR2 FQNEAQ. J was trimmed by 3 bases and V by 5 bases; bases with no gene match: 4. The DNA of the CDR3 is TGTGCCAGCAGCATCCGGGACAGCTACAATGAGCAGTTCTTC. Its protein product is CASSIRDSYNEQFF.

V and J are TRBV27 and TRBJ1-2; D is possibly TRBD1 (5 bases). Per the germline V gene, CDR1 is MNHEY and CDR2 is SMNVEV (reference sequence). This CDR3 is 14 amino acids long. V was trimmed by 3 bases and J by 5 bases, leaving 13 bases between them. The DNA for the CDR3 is TGTGCCAGCAGTTTCTCCGGGACCGCGTATGGCTACACCTTC. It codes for CASSFSGTAYGYTF.

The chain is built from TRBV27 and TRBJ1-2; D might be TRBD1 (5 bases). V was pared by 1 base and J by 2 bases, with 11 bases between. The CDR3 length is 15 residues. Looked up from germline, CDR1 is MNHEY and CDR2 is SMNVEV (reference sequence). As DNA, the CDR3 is TGTGCCAGCAGTTTATGGGGCGGAAACAACTATGGCTACACCTTC. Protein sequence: CASSLWGGNNYGYTF.

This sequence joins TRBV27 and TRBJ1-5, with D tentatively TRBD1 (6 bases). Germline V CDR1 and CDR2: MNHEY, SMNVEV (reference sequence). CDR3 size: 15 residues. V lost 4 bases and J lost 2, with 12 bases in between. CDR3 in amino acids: CASSSLGGGNQPQHF. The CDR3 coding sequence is TGTGCCAGCAGTTCCCTGGGGGGCGGCAATCAGCCCCAGCATTTT.

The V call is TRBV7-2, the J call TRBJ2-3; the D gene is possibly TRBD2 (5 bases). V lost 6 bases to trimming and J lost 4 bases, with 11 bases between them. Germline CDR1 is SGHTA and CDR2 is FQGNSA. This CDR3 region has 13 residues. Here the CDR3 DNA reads TGTGCCAGCAGAACTCTAGCAGCAGATACGCAGTATTTT. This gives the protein CASRTLAADTQYF.

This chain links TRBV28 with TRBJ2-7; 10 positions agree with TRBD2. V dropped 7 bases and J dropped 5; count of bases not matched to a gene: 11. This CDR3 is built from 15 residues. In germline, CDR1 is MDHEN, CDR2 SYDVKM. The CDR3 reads CASTKGGGLAHEQYF. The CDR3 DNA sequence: TGTGCCAGCACCAAAGGCGGGGGACTAGCGCACGAGCAGTACTTC.

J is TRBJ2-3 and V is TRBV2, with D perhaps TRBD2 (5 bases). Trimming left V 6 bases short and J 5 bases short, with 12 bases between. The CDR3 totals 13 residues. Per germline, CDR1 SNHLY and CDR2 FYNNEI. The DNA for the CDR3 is TGTGCCAGCAGGCCGGGAAGGAAAGATACGCAGTATTTT. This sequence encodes CASRPGRKDTQYF.

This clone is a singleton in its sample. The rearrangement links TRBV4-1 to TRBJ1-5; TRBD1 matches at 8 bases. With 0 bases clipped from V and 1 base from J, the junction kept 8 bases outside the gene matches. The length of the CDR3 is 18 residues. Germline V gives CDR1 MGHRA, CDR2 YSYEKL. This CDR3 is CASSQDAGGSLSNQPQHF. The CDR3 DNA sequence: TGCGCCAGCAGCCAAGACGCAGGGGGCTCCTTAAGCAATCAGCCCCAGCATTTT.

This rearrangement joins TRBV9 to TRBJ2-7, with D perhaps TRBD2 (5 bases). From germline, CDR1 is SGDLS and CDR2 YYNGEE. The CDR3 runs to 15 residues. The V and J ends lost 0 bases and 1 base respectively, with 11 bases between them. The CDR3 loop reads CASSVGATGSYEQYF. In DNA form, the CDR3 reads TGTGCCAGCAGCGTAGGCGCGACGGGGTCCTACGAGCAGTACTTC.

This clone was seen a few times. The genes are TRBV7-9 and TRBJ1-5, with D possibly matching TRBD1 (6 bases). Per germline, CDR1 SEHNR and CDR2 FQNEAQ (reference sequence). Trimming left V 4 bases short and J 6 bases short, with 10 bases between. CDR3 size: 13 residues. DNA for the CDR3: TGTGCCAGCAGCTCAACAGGGTCTCAGCCCCAGCATTTT. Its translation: CASSSTGSQPQHF.

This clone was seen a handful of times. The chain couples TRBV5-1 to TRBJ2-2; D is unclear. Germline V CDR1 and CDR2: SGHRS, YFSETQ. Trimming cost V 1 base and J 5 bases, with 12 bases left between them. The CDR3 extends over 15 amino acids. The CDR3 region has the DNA TGCGCCAGCAGCTTGCGCCAGGTGGCGACCGGGGAGCTGTTTTTT. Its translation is CASSLRQVATGELFF.

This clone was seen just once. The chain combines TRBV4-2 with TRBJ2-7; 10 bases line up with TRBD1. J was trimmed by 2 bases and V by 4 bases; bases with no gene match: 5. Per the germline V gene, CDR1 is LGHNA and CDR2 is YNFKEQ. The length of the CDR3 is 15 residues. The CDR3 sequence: CASSLGDRGTYEQYF. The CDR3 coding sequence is TGTGCCAGCAGCCTAGGGGACAGGGGCACCTACGAGCAGTACTTC.

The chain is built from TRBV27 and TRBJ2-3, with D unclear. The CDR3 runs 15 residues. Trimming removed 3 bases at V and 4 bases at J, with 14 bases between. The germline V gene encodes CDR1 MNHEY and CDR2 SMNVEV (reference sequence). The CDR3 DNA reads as TGTGCCAGCAGTTTGTCGTACATGAGTGCAGATACGCAGTATTTT. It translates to CASSLSYMSADTQYF.